The next 23 T cell receptor beta chains were all read from a single sample in a study of shared clonotypes between healthy human individuals. Using immunoSEQ multiplex PCR, the repertoire was profiled, and TCRdb retains in-frame clones only, with some absent. The sample includes fewer than 850,000 clones, about 97% of them seen just once. Cells designated naive CD8 were CD45RO-negative and were positively selected for CCR7, with terminally differentiated effector memory CD45RA+ cells excluded. Specimen: naive CD8+ T cells sorted from blood. The receptor set was obtained from a man aged 25-45 years in good health.

In this sample, this clone turned up once. This chain joins TRBV7-9 and TRBJ2-7; perhaps TRBD2 as D (7 bases). Per the germline V gene, CDR1 is SEHNR and CDR2 is FQNEAQ (reference sequence). V shed 5 bases and J shed 3 bases, with 17 bases lying between them. CDR3 size: 15 residues. This CDR3 reads CASSPGAGVFYEQYF. The CDR3 coding sequence is TGTGCCAGCAGCCCGGGGGCGGGAGTCTTCTACGAGCAGTACTTC.

V usage is TRBV7-2 and J usage is TRBJ1-2; 7 nucleotides line up with TRBD1. After removal of 6 bases from V and 5 bases from J, the junction contained 6 bases not matched to a gene. The length of the CDR3 is 13 residues. CDR1 is SGHTA and CDR2 is FQGNSA in the germline V gene. CDR3 DNA sequence: TGTGCCAGCAGACGGACAGGCGATTATGGCTACACCTTC. Translating it yields CASRRTGDYGYTF.

The table lists this clone with a few counts. The genes are TRBV15 and TRBJ1-5, with 8 bases aligning to TRBD1. V was pared by 3 bases and J by 5 bases, with 0 bases of the junction left unmatched. The germline gives CDR1 LNHNV, CDR2 YYDKDF (reference sequence). The CDR3 totals 13 residues. CDR3 in amino acids: CATSRDRDQPQHF. The CDR3 region has the DNA TGTGCCACCAGCAGGGACAGGGATCAGCCCCAGCATTTT. Full variable domain (outside the CDR3, taken from reference TRBV15 and TRBJ1-5): DAMVIQNPRYQVTQFGKPVTLSCSQTLNHNVMYWYQQKSSQAPKLLFHYYDKDFNNEADTPDNFQSRRPNTSFCFLDIRSPGLGDTAMYLCATSRDRDQPQHFGDGTRLSIL.

This clone appeared once. The rearrangement joins TRBV9 to TRBJ1-3; D possibly corresponds to TRBD1 (5 bases). V lost 2 bases and J 1 base, leaving 19 bases between the germline ends. CDR1 and CDR2 (germline): SGDLS, YYNGEE. This CDR3 has 18 amino acids. Here the CDR3 reads CASSVDRDGRLSGNTIYF. For the CDR3, the DNA is TGTGCCAGCAGCGTTGATCGGGACGGGAGACTATCTGGAAACACCATATATTTT.

This rearrangement joins TRBV5-1 to TRBJ2-7; TRBD1 might be the D (6 bases). The CDR3 loop spans 14 amino acids. Germline CDR1 and CDR2: SGHRS and YFSETQ. V lost 1 base, J lost 1 base, and 9 bases lay in between. CDR3 sequence: CASSLPGESYEQYF. DNA of the CDR3: TGCGCCAGCAGCTTGCCAGGGGAGTCCTACGAGCAGTACTTC.

The chain employs TRBV29-1 and TRBJ2-3, with D uncertain. CDR3 size: 15 residues. Trimming removed 1 base at V and 0 bases at J, with 11 bases between. CDR1 and CDR2 (germline): SQVTM, ANQGSEA. As DNA, the CDR3 is TGCAGCGTTGAAGGCGCCGTTTCTAGCACAGATACGCAGTATTTT. This codes for CSVEGAVSSTDTQYF.

This sequence joins TRBV7-6 and TRBJ2-7; 13 bases fit TRBD2. The CDR3 consists of 16 residues. Looked up from germline, CDR1 is SGHVS and CDR2 is FNYEAQ. V was clipped by 5 bases and J by 4 bases; unmatched bases: 8. DNA for the CDR3: TGTGCCAGCAGCGAACTAGCGGGAGGGGCGAGTTACGAGCAGTACTTC. This encodes CASSELAGGASYEQYF.

The V call is TRBV6-1, the J call TRBJ1-1; D is undetermined. The CDR3 sequence is 13 residues long. The germline V gene encodes CDR1 MNHNS and CDR2 SASEGT. Trimming took off 3 bases at V and 6 bases at J, with 11 bases between the two ends. CDR3 amino acids: CASSEFSGSEAFF. The CDR3 nucleotides are TGTGCCAGCAGTGAGTTCTCCGGCTCTGAAGCTTTCTTT.

The chain links TRBV9 to TRBJ1-1; 8 bases are a match to TRBD1. CDR1 and CDR2 from the germline V gene are SGDLS and YYNGEE. Germline trimming cut 3 bases from V and 1 base from J; bases unmatched to any gene: 8. The CDR3 totals 16 residues. The CDR3, as DNA: TGTGCCAGCAGCGCCCGGGACAGGTTTTCGAACACTGAAGCTTTCTTT. Its protein is CASSARDRFSNTEAFF.

The chain carries TRBV28 and TRBJ2-7; D gene unclear. The ends were cut back, 6 bases at V and 1 base at J, with 10 bases in the middle. This CDR3 has 13 residues. Germline CDR1 and CDR2: MDHEN and SYDVKM. The CDR3 DNA reads as TGTGCCAGCAGCCCGGATGGGTCCTACGAGCAGTACTTC. It codes for CASSPDGSYEQYF.

J is TRBJ2-2 and V is TRBV27, with D maybe TRBD2 (5 bases). V lost 1 base, J lost 0 bases, and 6 bases lay in between. Germline V gene data show CDR1 as MNHEY and CDR2 as SMNVEV (reference sequence). This CDR3 comprises 15 residues. The CDR3 sequence: CASSLYGANTGELFF. CDR3 in DNA: TGTGCCAGCAGTTTATACGGGGCGAACACCGGGGAGCTGTTTTTT.

In DNA form, the CDR3 reads TGTGCCTGGAGAGGTGGGGGAACCTACGAGCAGTACTTC. Translation: CAWRGGGTYEQYF. The genes are TRBV30 and TRBJ2-7, with D perhaps given as TRBD1 or TRBD2 (5 bases each). V dropped 3 bases and J dropped 2 bases, with 11 bases sitting between them. The CDR3 spans 13 residues. Germline CDR1 GTSNPN, CDR2 SVGIG (reference sequence).

The chain couples TRBV5-1 to TRBJ2-3; D uncertain. V lost 2 bases to trimming and J lost 0 bases, with 13 bases between them. CDR3 length equals 16 residues. Germline V CDR1 and CDR2: SGHRS, YFSETQ. CDR3 loop: CASSLGMGGSTDTQYF. Written as DNA, the CDR3 is TGCGCCAGCAGCTTAGGGATGGGCGGTAGCACAGATACGCAGTATTTT.

The rearrangement uses TRBV7-6 and TRBJ2-1; no firm D call. The length of the CDR3 is 15 residues. The germline V gene has CDR1 SGHVS and CDR2 FNYEAQ. With 4 bases removed from V and 2 bases from J, the gap between germline ends came to 12 bases. This CDR3 is CASSSGPTPYNEQFF. CDR3 DNA sequence: TGTGCCAGCAGCTCTGGGCCCACACCCTACAATGAGCAGTTCTTC.

The chain joins TRBV7-9 to TRBJ1-5; D gene uncertain. The CDR3 covers 12 residues. CDR1 and CDR2 from the germline V gene are SEHNR and FQNEAQ (reference sequence). Trimming stripped 7 bases from V and 2 bases from J, with 6 bases between. The CDR3 reads CASNHGNQPQHF. The DNA for the CDR3 is TGTGCCAGCAACCATGGCAATCAGCCCCAGCATTTT.

Regarding this clone: The same CDR3 also results from other DNA sequences found in this sample. CDR3 residues: CASSLSRGTDTQYF. The CDR3, as DNA: TGTGCCAGCAGTTTATCTCGGGGCACAGATACGCAGTATTTT. This chain connects TRBV27 to TRBJ2-3; the D is unclear. CDR3 length: 14 amino acids. Trimming cost V 0 bases and J 1 base, with 5 bases left between them. The V gene's germline CDR1 is MNHEY and CDR2 SMNVEV (reference sequence).

The chain carries TRBV9 and TRBJ2-7; 15 bases match TRBD2. Germline CDR1 and CDR2: SGDLS and YYNGEE. V lost 2 bases to trimming and J lost 2 bases; unmatched junction nucleotides: 5. The CDR3 sequence is 17 residues long. The chain's CDR3 is CASSVGLAGGPTYEQYF. CDR3 nucleotide sequence: TGTGCCAGCAGCGTTGGACTAGCGGGAGGGCCGACCTACGAGCAGTACTTC.

The rearrangement uses TRBV5-1 and TRBJ2-6; a weak D match, TRBD1 (6 bases). With 0 bases removed from V and 4 bases from J, the gap between germline ends came to 14 bases. Germline CDR1 SGHRS, CDR2 YFSETQ. There are 17 residues in the CDR3. The chain's CDR3 is CASSLEQGFSGANVLTF. DNA of the CDR3: TGCGCCAGCAGCTTGGAACAGGGATTTAGCGGGGCCAACGTCCTGACTTTC.

The chain joins TRBV5-1 to TRBJ2-5; weak D call: TRBD1 (6 bases). The length of the CDR3 is 15 residues. Trimming stripped 4 bases from V and 5 bases from J, with 18 bases between. CDR1 is SGHRS and CDR2 is YFSETQ in the germline V gene. CDR3 amino acids: CASSNSGHLRETQYF. CDR3 in DNA: TGCGCCAGCAGCAACTCGGGACACCTTAGGGAGACCCAGTACTTC. Using reference TRBV5-1 and TRBJ2-5 for the parts outside the CDR3, the full variable domain is KAGVTQTPRYLIKTRGQQVTLSCSPISGHRSVSWYQQTPGQGLQFLFEYFSETQRNKGNFPGRFSGRQFSNSRSEMNVSTLELGDSALYLCASSNSGHLRETQYFGPGTRLLVL.

As to this clone: Other DNA sequences in this specimen translate into the identical CDR3. This chain joins TRBV7-9 and TRBJ2-5; D not certain. V shed 1 base and J shed 1 base, with 7 bases lying between them. The CDR3 has 14 amino acids. Germline assignment: CDR1 SEHNR and CDR2 FQNEAQ (reference sequence). The CDR3 bases are TGTGCCAGCAGCTTAGTAGGGTTCCAAGAGACCCAGTACTTC. Translated: CASSLVGFQETQYF.

This chain joins TRBV9 and TRBJ2-2, with a tentative D call TRBD1 (6 bases). The CDR3 consists of 15 residues. V shed 3 bases and J shed 5 bases, with 14 bases lying between them. The germline V gene encodes CDR1 SGDLS and CDR2 YYNGEE. The chain's CDR3 is CASSASGTGTGELFF. CDR3 DNA sequence: TGTGCCAGCAGCGCTTCCGGAACAGGGACCGGGGAGCTGTTTTTT. The full variable domain, rest sourced from reference TRBV9 and TRBJ2-2, is DSGVTQTPKHLITATGQRVTLRCSPRSGDLSVYWYQQSLDQGLQFLIQYYNGEERAKGNILERFSAQQFPDLHSELNLSSLELGDSALYFCASSASGTGTGELFFGEGSRLTVL.

The chain joins TRBV28 to TRBJ2-7; 9 bases align to TRBD2. Germline V gene sequence: CDR1 MDHEN, CDR2 SYDVKM. The CDR3 spans 15 residues. Unmatched junction bases numbered 7, after V lost 4 bases and J lost 3 bases. The CDR3 sequence is CASSSWTSEYYEQYF. The CDR3 DNA reads TGTGCCAGCAGTTCATGGACTAGCGAGTACTACGAGCAGTACTTC.

The gene calls are TRBV6-1 and TRBJ2-7; 10 bases align to TRBD2. In germline, CDR1 is MNHNS, CDR2 SASEGT. V lost 4 bases, J lost 3 bases, and 6 bases stayed unmatched. The CDR3 extends over 15 amino acids. The CDR3 protein is CASSAPGTSVYEQYF. In DNA form, the CDR3 reads TGTGCCAGCAGTGCACCCGGGACTAGCGTCTACGAGCAGTACTTC.